Listed here are 7 T cell receptor beta chains from one sample, sequenced in a study of neurological immune-mediated disorders. TCRdb itself ran the 5' RACE reads through MiXCR, one entry per CDR3 protein. The data show over 45,000 distinct CDR3 sequences, approximately 3.3% seen once. Sequences were obtained from PBMCs. Receptors were obtained from a man aged 40-49 years with multiple sclerosis.

Regarding this clonotype: A single base separates this from a much larger clone, so it may be a read error. No conserved phenylalanine or tryptophan is present at the end of the CDR3, so a read error is the likely explanation. The rearrangement uses TRBV12-3 or TRBV12-4 and TRBJ1-2; TRBD1 matches 8 bases. The V and J ends lost 6 bases and 3 bases, in that order; junction bases with no gene match: 6. The CDR3 length is 14 residues. The CDR3 is CASSAPGGYYGYTC. CDR3 DNA: TGTGCCAGCAGCGCCCCAGGGGGCTACTATGGCTACACCTGC.

This clonotype was detected ten times or more. The rearrangement joins TRBV25-1 to TRBJ2-7; possibly TRBD1 for D (5 bases). V was shortened by 1 base and J by 5 bases, with 6 bases between the two germline ends. This CDR3 has 12 amino acids. Germline loops: CDR1 MGHDK, CDR2 SYGVNS. The CDR3 loop is CASSEWGDEQYF. In nucleotides, the CDR3 is TGTGCCAGCAGTGAATGGGGCGACGAGCAGTACTTC.

This clonotype was found many times. The rearrangement joins TRBV12-3 or TRBV12-4 to TRBJ2-3; 8 bases are a match to TRBD1. The CDR3 is 14 amino acids. J was trimmed by 5 bases and V by 7 bases; bases with no gene match: 8. The CDR3 protein is CASMSGTGGDTQYF. The DNA for the CDR3 is TGTGCCAGCATGAGTGGTACAGGGGGAGATACGCAGTATTTT.

The sample holds many counts of this clonotype. The CDR3 protein is CASSVVGAGTDTQYF. The CDR3 DNA reads TGTGCCAGCAGCGTAGTGGGCGCTGGCACAGATACGCAGTATTTT. V and J are TRBV9 and TRBJ2-3; D unclear. V lost 0 bases and J lost 1, with 9 bases in between. This CDR3 spans 15 amino acids. Looked up from germline, CDR1 is SGDLS and CDR2 is YYNGEE.

This clonotype was seen repeatedly, ten times or more. CDR3 protein: CASSLDSSWNEAFF. The DNA of the CDR3 is TGTGCCAGCAGTTTAGACAGCTCATGGAATGAAGCTTTCTTT. This rearrangement joins TRBV12-3 or TRBV12-4 to TRBJ1-1; D is unresolved. Trimming took 1 base from V and 7 from J, leaving 13 bases between them. This CDR3 contains 14 residues.

This clonotype was recorded many times. V is TRBV12-3 or TRBV12-4 and J is TRBJ1-2; a possible D gene is TRBD1 (6 bases). The CDR3 runs 12 residues. V lost 5 bases to trimming and J lost 8 bases, with 12 bases between them. The CDR3 coding sequence is TGTGCCAGCAGTGTAGACAGGCGGGGCTACACCTTC. Protein sequence: CASSVDRRGYTF.

J is TRBJ1-3 and V is TRBV7-8; 9 bases match TRBD1. CDR3 size: 15 residues. Germline V gene data show CDR1 as SGHVS and CDR2 as FQNEAQ. V shed 2 bases and J 7 bases; nucleotides not matched to a gene: 6. Here the CDR3 reads CASSLPPGTGNTIYF. The DNA of the CDR3 is TGTGCCAGCAGCTTACCCCCCGGGACAGGGAACACCATATATTTT.